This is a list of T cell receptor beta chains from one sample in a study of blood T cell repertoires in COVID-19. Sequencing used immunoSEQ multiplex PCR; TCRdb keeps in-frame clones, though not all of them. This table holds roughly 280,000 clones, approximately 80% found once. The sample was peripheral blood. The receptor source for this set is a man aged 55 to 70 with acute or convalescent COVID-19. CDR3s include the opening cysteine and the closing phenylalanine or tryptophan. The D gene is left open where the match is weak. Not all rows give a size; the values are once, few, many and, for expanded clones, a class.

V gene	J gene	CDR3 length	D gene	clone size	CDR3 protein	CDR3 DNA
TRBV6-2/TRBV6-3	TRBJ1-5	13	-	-	CASSWQTNQPQHF	TGTGCCAGCAGTTGGCAGACAAATCAGCCCCAGCATTTT
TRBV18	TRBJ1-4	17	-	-	CASSPPKGGLYREKLFF	TGTGCCAGCTCACCACCCAAAGGTGGGCTTTATCGGGAAAAACTGTTTTTT
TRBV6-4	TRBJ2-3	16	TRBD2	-	CASSDSSGGPGDTQYF	TGTGCCAGCAGTGACTCTAGCGGGGGGCCGGGGGATACGCAGTATTTT
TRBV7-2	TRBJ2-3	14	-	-	CASSQTQGTDTQYF	TGTGCCAGCAGCCAAACACAGGGCACAGATACGCAGTATTTT
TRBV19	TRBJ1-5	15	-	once	CASSASFGLNQPQHF	TGTGCCAGTAGTGCCTCATTTGGGCTAAATCAGCCCCAGCATTTT
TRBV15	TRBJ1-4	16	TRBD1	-	CATSRGSDRAFEKLFF	TGTGCCACCAGCAGAGGGTCGGACAGGGCGTTTGAAAAACTGTTTTTT
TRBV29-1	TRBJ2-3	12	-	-	CSVSSGGDTQYF	TGCAGCGTGTCCTCTGGGGGGGATACGCAGTATTTT
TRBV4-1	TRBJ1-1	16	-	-	CASSPPMRGSNTEAFF	TGCGCCAGCAGCCCACCAATGCGGGGTTCCAACACTGAAGCTTTCTTT
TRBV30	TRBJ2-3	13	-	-	CAWSVGGGNTQYF	TGTGCCTGGAGTGTCGGCGGCGGGAATACGCAGTATTTT
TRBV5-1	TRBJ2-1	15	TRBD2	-	CASSAGTSGINEQFF	TGCGCCAGCAGCGCCGGGACTAGCGGGATTAATGAGCAGTTCTTC
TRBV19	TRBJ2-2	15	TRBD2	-	CASKLLASLAGELFF	TGTGCCAGTAAACTACTAGCGAGCCTCGCCGGGGAGCTGTTTTTT
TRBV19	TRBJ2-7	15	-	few	CASSKSLGATYEQYF	TGTGCCAGTAGTAAATCCCTGGGGGCAACCTACGAGCAGTACTTC
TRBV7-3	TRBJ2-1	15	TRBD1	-	CASTIGGTGDNEQFF	TGTGCCAGCACCATCGGAGGGACAGGGGACAATGAGCAGTTCTTC
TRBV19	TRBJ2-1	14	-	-	CASSPKGGDDEQFF	TGTGCCAGTAGTCCCAAGGGCGGGGACGATGAGCAGTTCTTC
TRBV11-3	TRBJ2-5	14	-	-	CASSLGVAEETQYF	TGTGCCAGCAGCTTAGGGGTAGCGGAAGAGACCCAGTACTTC
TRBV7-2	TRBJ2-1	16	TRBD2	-	CASSGIAGGGVDEQFF	TGTGCCAGCAGCGGTATCGCGGGAGGGGGGGTGGATGAGCAGTTCTTC
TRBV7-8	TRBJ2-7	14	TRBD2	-	CASSLTGTSYEQYF	TGTGCCAGCAGCTTAACCGGGACTAGCTACGAGCAGTACTTC
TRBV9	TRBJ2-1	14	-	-	CASSRETSYNEQFF	TGTGCCAGCAGCCGGGAGACGTCCTACAATGAGCAGTTCTTC
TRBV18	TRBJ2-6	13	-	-	CASSPYGANVLTF	TGTGCCAGCTCACCTTATGGGGCCAACGTCCTGACTTTC
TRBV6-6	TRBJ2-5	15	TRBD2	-	CASSYQTSGKETQYF	TGTGCCAGCAGTTACCAGACTAGCGGGAAGGAGACCCAGTACTTC
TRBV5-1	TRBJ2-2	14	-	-	CASSLGRGTGELFF	TGCGCCAGCAGCTTGGGGAGAGGAACCGGGGAGCTGTTTTTT
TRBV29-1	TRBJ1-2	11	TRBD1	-	CSAQGADGYTF	TGCAGCGCTCAGGGGGCAGATGGCTACACCTTC
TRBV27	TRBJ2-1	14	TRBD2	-	CASSRGTSYNEQFF	TGTGCCAGCAGTCGAGGGACTAGCTACAATGAGCAGTTCTTC
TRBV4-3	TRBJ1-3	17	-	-	CASSQDLLRGRRNTIYF	TGCGCCAGCAGCCAAGATCTTCTGAGAGGGCGCCGAAACACCATATATTTT
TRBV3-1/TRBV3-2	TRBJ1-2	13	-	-	CASSQAGKSVYTF	TGTGCCAGCAGCCAAGCAGGGAAGAGTGTCTACACCTTC
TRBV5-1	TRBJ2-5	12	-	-	CASSPYQETQYF	TGCGCCAGCAGCCCCTACCAAGAGACCCAGTACTTC
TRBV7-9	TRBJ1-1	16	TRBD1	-	CASSSPVDRGLDEAFF	TGTGCCAGCAGCTCCCCCGTGGACAGGGGGCTAGATGAAGCTTTCTTT
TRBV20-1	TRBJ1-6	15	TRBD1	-	CSASNRGNTNSPLHF	TGCAGTGCTAGTAACAGGGGAAACACTAATTCACCCCTCCACTTT
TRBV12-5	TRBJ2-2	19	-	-	CASGLGTHRDTTPTGELFF	TGTGCTAGTGGTTTGGGAACCCATAGGGACACGACACCCACCGGGGAGCTGTTTTTT
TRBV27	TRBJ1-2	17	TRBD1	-	CASSLSGTGGRGYGYTF	TGTGCCAGCAGTTTATCTGGGACAGGGGGCAGGGGCTATGGCTACACCTTC
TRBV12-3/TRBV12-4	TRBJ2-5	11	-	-	CASSIQETQYF	TGTGCCAGCAGTATACAAGAGACCCAGTACTTC
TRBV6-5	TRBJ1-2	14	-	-	CASSRQDPLWGYTF	TGTGCCAGCAGTCGACAGGACCCCCTATGGGGCTACACCTTC
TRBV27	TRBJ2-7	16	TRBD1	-	CASSLSGTGYSYEQYF	TGTGCCAGCAGTTTATCTGGGACAGGGTATTCCTACGAGCAGTACTTC
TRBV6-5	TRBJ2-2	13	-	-	CASSLASTGELFF	TGTGCCAGCAGTCTCGCGAGCACCGGGGAGCTGTTTTTT
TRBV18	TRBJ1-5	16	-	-	CASSPPGGAGNQPQHF	TGTGCCAGCTCACCACCGGGGGGAGCGGGCAATCAGCCCCAGCATTTT
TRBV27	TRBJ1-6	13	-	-	CASREGSYSPLHF	TGTGCCAGCAGGGAAGGGAGCTATTCACCCCTCCACTTT
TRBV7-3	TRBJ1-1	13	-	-	CASSWTENTEAFF	TGTGCCAGCAGCTGGACAGAGAACACTGAAGCTTTCTTT
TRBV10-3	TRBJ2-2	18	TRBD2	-	CASRSSDSGGASTGELFF	TGTGCCAGCCGCAGTTCCGATAGCGGGGGGGCCAGCACCGGGGAGCTGTTTTTT
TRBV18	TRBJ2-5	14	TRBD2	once	CASSPGREEETQYF	TGTGCCAGCTCACCTGGACGGGAGGAAGAGACCCAGTACTTC